The entry below describes one T cell receptor (beta chain). Its antigen is unknown. This sample is part of a study of cytomegalovirus exposure and HLA in healthy donors. The study ran its PCR with 60 Vbeta and 13 Jbeta primers. Repertoires were generated with immunoSEQ multiplex PCR, while TCRdb's copy carries only in-frame clones and drops some. The sample lists approximately 150,000 clones; more than 65% were seen once. Regarding the study as a whole: Cytomegalovirus association was listed for 164 TCR beta chains. With further analysis later on, most CMV-associated TCR beta chains appeared HLA-restricted.

The clonotype was recovered from a woman under 40 in good health and CMV-seronegative. The sample was PBMCs.

CDR3 DNA: TGTGCCAGCAGTTACTCCGGAAGGGGTGGCGAAAAACTGTTTTTT. Translated: CASSYSGRGGEKLFF. The chain couples TRBV6-5 to TRBJ1-4; possible D gene TRBD1, 5 bases. The V gene's germline CDR1 is MNHEY and CDR2 SVGAGI. The CDR3 spans 15 residues. Trimming took 0 bases from V and 8 from J, leaving 13 bases between them.